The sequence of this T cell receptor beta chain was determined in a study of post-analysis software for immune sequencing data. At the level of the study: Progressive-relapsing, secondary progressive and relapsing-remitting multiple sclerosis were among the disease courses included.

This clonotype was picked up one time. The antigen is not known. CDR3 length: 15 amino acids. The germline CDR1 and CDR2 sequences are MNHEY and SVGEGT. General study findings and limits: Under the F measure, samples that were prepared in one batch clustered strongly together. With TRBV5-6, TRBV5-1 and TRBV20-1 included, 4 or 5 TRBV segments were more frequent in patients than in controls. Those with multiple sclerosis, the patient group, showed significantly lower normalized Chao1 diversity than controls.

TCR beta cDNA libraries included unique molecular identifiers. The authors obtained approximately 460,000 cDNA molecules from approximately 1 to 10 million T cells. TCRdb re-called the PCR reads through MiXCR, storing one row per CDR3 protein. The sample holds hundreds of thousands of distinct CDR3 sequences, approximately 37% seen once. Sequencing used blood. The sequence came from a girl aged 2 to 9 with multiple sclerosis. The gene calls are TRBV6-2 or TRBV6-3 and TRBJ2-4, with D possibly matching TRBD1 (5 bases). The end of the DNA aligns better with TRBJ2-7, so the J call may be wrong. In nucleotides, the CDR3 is TGTGCCAGCAGTTCGGGTCAGGGCTATTCCTACGAGCAGTACTTC. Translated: CASSSGQGYSYEQYF.